The sequence of this T cell receptor (beta chain) was determined in a study of blood T cell repertoires in COVID-19. Here immunoSEQ multiplex PCR was the method, and the copy in TCRdb shows in-frame clones only, minus some. The sample gives about 480,000 clones, around 89% of which show up once; about 2% is in the top ten. Germline lookup yields CDR1 WNHNN and CDR2 SYGVQD (reference sequence). This CDR3 is built from 14 residues. Trimming took 5 bases from V and 1 from J; bases not matched to a gene: 3. The rearrangement joins TRBV10-1 to TRBJ2-7; 9 bases match TRBD1. Material for sequencing was PBMCs or T cells enriched from blood (not recorded which). The sequence was obtained from a woman aged 40 to 55 who had recovered from COVID-19. CDR3 DNA: TGCGCCAGCAGTTCCGGGACAGGGTCCTACGAGCAGTACTTC. The encoded protein is CASSSGTGSYEQYF.